The rows below give T cell receptor beta chains drawn from one sample of a study of shared clonotypes between healthy human individuals. Here immunoSEQ multiplex PCR was the method, and the copy in TCRdb shows in-frame clones only, minus some. The sample has about 2.3 million clones; just under 95% are singletons. Sequencing was performed on naive CD4+ T cells from PBMCs. The receptors shown here come from a young man in good health. Some clones in this sample may be carry-over from other donors' samples. Each CDR3 is given with its conserved first and last residue.

CDR3 length	J gene	V gene	CDR3 protein
15	TRBJ2-1	TRBV10-3	CAISEGGLRGHEQFF
15	TRBJ1-4	TRBV5-4	CASSLGGGEDEKLFF
15	TRBJ2-5	TRBV7-2	CASSLVGSREETQYF
10	TRBJ1-1	TRBV2	CASSQGEAFF
14	TRBJ2-7	TRBV28	CASSWDRLTYEQYF
16	TRBJ2-2	TRBV7-2	CASSPRTAGVIGELFF
18	TRBJ2-3	TRBV7-9	CASSFPTWTGRGTDTQYF
13	TRBJ1-5	TRBV25-1	CASQTGVNQPQHF
16	TRBJ2-5	TRBV21-1	CASSKARELARETQYF
12	TRBJ2-7	TRBV2	CASRRLASEQYF
17	TRBJ2-6	TRBV19	CASIDPTGFSGANVLTF
16	TRBJ2-3	TRBV10-3	CAISETLAGEGDTQYF
11	TRBJ2-1	TRBV28	CASTMGGEQFF
17	TRBJ2-5	TRBV7-2	CASSYSTGTGTRETQYF
16	TRBJ2-1	TRBV7-2	CASSLAGGLVNLEQFF
13	TRBJ1-5	TRBV7-3	CASSLRGNQPQHF
14	TRBJ2-7	TRBV6-5	CASSSGQGKLEQYF
16	TRBJ2-3	TRBV4-3	CASSQDERPRADTQYF
17	TRBJ2-3	TRBV10-3	CAISERTGLTSTDTQYF
11	TRBJ2-3	TRBV7-2	CASTRLDTQYF